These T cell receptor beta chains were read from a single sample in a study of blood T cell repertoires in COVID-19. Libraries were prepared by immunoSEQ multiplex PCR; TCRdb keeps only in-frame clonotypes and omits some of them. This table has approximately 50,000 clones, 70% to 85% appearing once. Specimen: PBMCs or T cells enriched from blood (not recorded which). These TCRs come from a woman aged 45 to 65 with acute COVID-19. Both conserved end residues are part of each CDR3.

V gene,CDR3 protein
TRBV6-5,CAIGTSLTYEQYF
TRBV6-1,CASSESGWGYGYTF
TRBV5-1,CASSRRAENTEAFF
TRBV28,CASSLLGEGTDTQYF
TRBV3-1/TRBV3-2,CASSQVLAGGQGELFF
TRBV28,CASSLGGTGSHYGYTF
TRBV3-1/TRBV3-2,CASSSSDWGQFF
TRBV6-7,CASNLPTGFSYGYTF
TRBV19,CASSKRQTDHLGIQYF
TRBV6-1,CASSAGERGGFGNIQYF
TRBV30,CAWSVRSYTEAFF
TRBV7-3,CASTLGQGGTGELFF
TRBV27,CASSLTSNTEAFF
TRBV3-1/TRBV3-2,CASSQDQGVYGYTF
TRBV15,CATSRGFTGAGELFF
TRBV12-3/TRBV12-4,CASTRDSKNIQYF
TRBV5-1,CASRTRMGGTEAFF
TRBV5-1,CASSLGYRDRSSRVNTEAFF
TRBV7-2,CASSLRVRNYGYTF
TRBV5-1,CASAEGGTIGTEAFF
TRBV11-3,CASSSITTDSDTQYF
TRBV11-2,CASSSTGGETEAFF
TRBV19,CASTPGGLYGYTF
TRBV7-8,CASSFSTGGNTIYF
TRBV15,CATSRAQTGTQYF
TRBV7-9,CASSSQGANNSPLHF
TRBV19,CASSATGINTEAFF
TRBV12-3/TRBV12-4,CASSLQGIEAFF
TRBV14,CASSPVGGANYGYTF
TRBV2,CASSERVRVDSYEQYF
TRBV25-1,CASSQNTEAFF
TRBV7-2,CASSSKRTGGREKLFF
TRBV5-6,CASSATGTGRPYNEQFF
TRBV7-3,CASSTHGTSPNEQFF
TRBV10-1,CASSGQLNYGYTF
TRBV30,CATTSGDQETQYF
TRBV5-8,CASSFHRGGTYEQYF
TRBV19,CASSNRSFLNQPQHF
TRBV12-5,CASGPRTGSSGANVLTF
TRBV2,CASSLRDGSGDTQYF
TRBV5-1,CASSLSLAGVNEQFF
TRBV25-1,CASSSVSGHLNEKLFF
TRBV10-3,CAISRGGRNEQFF
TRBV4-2,CASSQGGTDTNSPLHF
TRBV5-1,CASSVTGLGNTIYF
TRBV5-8,CASSYGGPGPDTQYF
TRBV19,CASSIDWTWDNEQFF
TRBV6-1,CASSESQSNQPQHF
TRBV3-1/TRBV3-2,CASSQDRTGGFETQYF
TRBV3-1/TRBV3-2,CASSQDRGGRGEKLFF
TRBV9,CASSARRQGTNQPQHF
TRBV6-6,CASSYKGTGDYEQYF
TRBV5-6,CASSLGDGRGGQHF
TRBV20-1,CSAWGNEQYF